This T cell receptor (beta chain) is drawn from a study of cytomegalovirus exposure and HLA in healthy donors. This CDR3 has 14 amino acids. V was trimmed by 3 bases and J by 5 bases, leaving 17 bases between them. CDR1 GTSNPN and CDR2 SVGIG come from the germline V gene (reference sequence). This PCR relied on a set of 60 Vbeta primers and 13 Jbeta primers. Using immunoSEQ multiplex PCR, the repertoire was profiled, and TCRdb retains in-frame clones only, with some absent. This table has around 140,000 clones, about 79% appearing once. The TCR sequence derives from a female donor in good health and CMV-seropositive. The material sequenced was PBMCs. The rearrangement links TRBV30 to TRBJ2-7, with D unclear. CDR3: CAWSVLRLTNEQYF. The DNA for the CDR3 is TGTGCCTGGAGCGTTCTCCGACTTACCAACGAGCAGTACTTC.